The 15 T cell receptor beta chains in this list originate from one sample, sequenced in a study of shared clonotypes between healthy human individuals. The method was immunoSEQ multiplex PCR; TCRdb's version includes in-frame clones alone and lacks a portion of them. The table lists over a million clones, approximately 98.5% of them singletons. What was sequenced was naive CD4+ T cells sorted from blood. Subset meaning: CD45RA+ positively selected. The origin of the receptors is a man aged 30 to 45 in good health.

This clone was picked up a small number of times. The chain joins TRBV10-2 to TRBJ1-1, with TRBD1 identical over 7 bases. Germline CDR1 is WSHSY and CDR2 is SAAADI. There are 17 residues in the CDR3. J was trimmed by 5 bases and V by 3 bases; bases with no gene match: 15. The CDR3 region is CASSDFKGQRGGTEAFF. CDR3 DNA: TGCGCCAGCAGTGATTTCAAGGGACAGCGAGGAGGAACTGAAGCTTTCTTT.

V gene TRBV5-8 combines with J gene TRBJ1-5; no clear D gene. With 0 bases removed from V and 1 base from J, the gap between germline ends came to 8 bases. The CDR3 covers 15 residues. Germline CDR1 is SGHTS and CDR2 is YDEGEE. The CDR3, as DNA: TGTGCCAGCAGCTTGGAGGGATTGAGCAATCAGCCCCAGCATTTT. Translating gives CASSLEGLSNQPQHF.

This clone was detected once. The CDR3 DNA reads TGTGCCAGCAGCTTAGTGGTTAGCGGGAGCAAGCTTGGCACAGATACGCAGTATTTT. It codes for CASSLVVSGSKLGTDTQYF. The V call is TRBV7-6, the J call TRBJ2-3, with TRBD2 matching over 9 bases. CDR3 length: 19 amino acids. Germline V gives CDR1 SGHVS, CDR2 FNYEAQ. The V gene end was trimmed by 1 base and the J gene end by 1 base; junction bases not matched to a gene: 12.

In regard to this clone: The identical CDR3 is also encoded by other nucleotide sequences in the sample. V is TRBV15 and J is TRBJ2-5, with D perhaps TRBD2 (6 bases). CDR1 LNHNV and CDR2 YYDKDF come from the germline V gene (reference sequence). V lost 0 bases and J lost 3, with 11 bases in between. This CDR3 comprises 15 residues. The CDR3, as DNA: TGTGCCACCAGCAGAGATCGGCGGGGAGAAGAGACCCAGTACTTC. Translating gives CATSRDRRGEETQYF.

The genes are TRBV6-5 and TRBJ2-7; D is perhaps TRBD1 (6 bases). V lost 5 bases to trimming and J lost 7 bases, with 9 bases between them. The CDR3 length is 11 residues. The germline CDR1 and CDR2 sequences are MNHEY and SVGAGI. CDR3 residues: CASSRGGEQYF. Here the CDR3 DNA reads TGTGCCAGCAGTCGAGGGGGTGAGCAGTACTTC.

This chain joins TRBV5-1 and TRBJ2-5, with D perhaps given as TRBD1 or TRBD2 (6 bases each). Trimming stripped 2 bases from V and 5 bases from J, with 13 bases between. The CDR3 loop spans 14 amino acids. Germline lookup yields CDR1 SGHRS and CDR2 YFSETQ. Here the CDR3 reads CASSLRGPGETQYF. CDR3 DNA sequence: TGCGCCAGCAGCTTACGGGGGCCCGGGGAGACCCAGTACTTC.

The chain has TRBV28 and TRBJ2-1; D is perhaps TRBD2 (6 bases). V was pared by 7 bases and J by 3 bases, with 13 bases between. Per the germline V gene, CDR1 is MDHEN and CDR2 is SYDVKM. The CDR3 is 14 amino acids. CDR3 in DNA: TGTGCCAGCACCGTAGCGGCACACTACAATGAGCAGTTCTTC. This gives the protein CASTVAAHYNEQFF.

This clone was seen just once. The chain couples TRBV14 to TRBJ2-7, with D possibly matching TRBD2 (5 bases). The CDR3 covers 14 residues. Trimming pared 4 bases from V and 5 bases from J, leaving 15 bases between. Germline V lookup: CDR1 SGHDN, CDR2 FVKESK. CDR3 coding DNA: TGTGCCAGCAGCCCCCGGGGAATGTGGCACGAGCAGTACTTC. It yields the protein CASSPRGMWHEQYF.

The gene calls are TRBV7-2 and TRBJ2-7, with unresolved D. Trimming stripped 2 bases from V and 5 bases from J, with 16 bases between. This CDR3 region has 15 residues. The germline V gene has CDR1 SGHTA and CDR2 FQGNSA. The CDR3 DNA reads TGTGCCAGCAGCTTAAGGTTGGGTACCCCGCACGAGCAGTACTTC. This sequence encodes CASSLRLGTPHEQYF.

J is TRBJ1-1 and V is TRBV2; tentative D call: TRBD1 (5 bases). Germline CDR1 SNHLY, CDR2 FYNNEI. V shed 6 bases and J shed 0 bases, with 20 bases lying between them. This CDR3 is 17 amino acids long. The CDR3 nucleotides read TGTGCCAGCAGGAAATACCGGGACGGAGAAATGAACACTGAAGCTTTCTTT. It is translated as CASRKYRDGEMNTEAFF.

In this sample, this clone turned up once. The chain joins TRBV27 to TRBJ2-7; 13 bases line up with TRBD2. The J segment lost 2 bases and the V segment lost 2 bases, leaving 6 bases of the junction unmatched. CDR3 length equals 17 residues. Germline-derived CDR1 and CDR2 are MNHEY and SMNVEV (reference sequence). CDR3 in amino acids: CASSLNPGLAGAYEQYF. The CDR3 coding sequence is TGTGCCAGCAGTTTAAACCCCGGACTAGCGGGAGCCTACGAGCAGTACTTC.

The V gene is TRBV5-1, the J gene TRBJ2-1, with 13 bases aligning to TRBD2. The CDR3 runs to 16 residues. Germline CDR1 reads SGHRS; CDR2 reads YFSETQ. The V segment lost 4 bases and the J segment 6 bases; nucleotides outside the gene matches: 7. Here the CDR3 reads CASSPRTSGSINEQFF. The CDR3 nucleotides are TGCGCCAGCAGCCCCCGGACTAGCGGGAGTATCAATGAGCAGTTCTTC.

The V call is TRBV9, the J call TRBJ2-3; TRBD2 aligns across 9 bases. This CDR3 spans 15 amino acids. CDR1 is SGDLS, CDR2 YYNGEE, per germline. Trimming took 6 bases from V and 6 from J; bases not matched to a gene: 11. CDR3 residues: CASTPGGRGWDTQYF. For the CDR3, the DNA is TGTGCCAGCACCCCCGGCGGGAGGGGCTGGGATACGCAGTATTTT.

The chain is built from TRBV7-2 and TRBJ2-3; weak D call: TRBD1 (5 bases). Germline V lookup: CDR1 SGHTA, CDR2 FQGNSA. The CDR3 has 17 amino acids. V lost 1 base, J lost 2 bases, and 16 bases lay in between. CDR3 nucleotides: TGTGCCAGCAGCTTAGATGGCGCAGGGCTGACCACAGATACGCAGTATTTT. The encoded protein is CASSLDGAGLTTDTQYF.

V is TRBV29-1 and J is TRBJ2-1, with D perhaps TRBD1 or TRBD2 (5 bases each). Deletions cut 8 bases from V and 2 bases from J, with 16 bases between. This CDR3 is built from 14 residues. CDR1 is SQVTM, CDR2 ANQGSEA, per germline. CDR3 coding DNA: TGCAGCACCACTTCAGGGAGTCCCTACAATGAGCAGTTCTTC. Translated: CSTTSGSPYNEQFF.